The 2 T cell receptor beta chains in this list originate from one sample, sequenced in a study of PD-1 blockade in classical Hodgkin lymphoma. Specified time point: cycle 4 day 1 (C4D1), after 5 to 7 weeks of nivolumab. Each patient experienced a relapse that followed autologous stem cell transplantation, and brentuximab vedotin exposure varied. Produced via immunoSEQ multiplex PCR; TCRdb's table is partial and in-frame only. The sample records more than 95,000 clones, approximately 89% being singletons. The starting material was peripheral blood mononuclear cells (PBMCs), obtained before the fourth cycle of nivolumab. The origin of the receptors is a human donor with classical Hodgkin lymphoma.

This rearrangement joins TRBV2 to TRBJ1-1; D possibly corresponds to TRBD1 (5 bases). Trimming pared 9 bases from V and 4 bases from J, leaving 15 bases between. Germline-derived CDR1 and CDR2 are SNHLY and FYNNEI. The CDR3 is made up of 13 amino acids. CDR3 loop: CARGGTAGTEAFF. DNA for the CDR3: TGTGCCAGGGGGGGGACGGCGGGCACTGAAGCTTTCTTT.

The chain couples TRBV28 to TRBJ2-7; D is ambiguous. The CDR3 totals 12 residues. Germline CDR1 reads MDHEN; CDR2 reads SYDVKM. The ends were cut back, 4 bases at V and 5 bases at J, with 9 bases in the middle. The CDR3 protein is CASSSIPDEQYF. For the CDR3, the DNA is TGTGCCAGCAGTTCCATTCCTGACGAGCAGTACTTC. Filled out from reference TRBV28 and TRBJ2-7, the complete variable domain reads DVKVTQSSRYLVKRTGEKVFLECVQDMDHENMFWYRQDPGLGLRLIYFSYDVKMKEKGDIPEGYSVSREKKERFSLILESASTNQTSMYLCASSSIPDEQYFGPGTRLTVT.